These 3 T cell receptor beta chains were sequenced from one sample in a study of OX40 agonist ivuxolimab in advanced cancers. The data were produced by immunoSEQ multiplex PCR, yet TCRdb's version contains in-frame clones alone and is incomplete. This repertoire shows more than 55,000 clones, roughly four fifths found once; its top ten account for approximately 4.8%. The sample consisted of CD4+ or CD8+ T cells sorted from blood, taken in a trial of the OX40 agonist ivuxolimab. Receptors originate from an adult with an advanced solid tumor such as melanoma, head and neck, liver or kidney cancer.

This chain links TRBV6-5 with TRBJ2-6; 7 bases line up with TRBD1. This CDR3 contains 15 residues. Trimming cost V 5 bases and J 2 bases; bases outside gene matches: 3. Germline V lookup: CDR1 MNHEY, CDR2 SVGAGI. The CDR3 here is CASSTQGAGANVLTF. CDR3 bases: TGTGCCAGCAGTACTCAGGGGGCTGGGGCCAACGTCCTGACTTTC.

The chain has TRBV11-2 and TRBJ2-1; a weak D match, TRBD2 (5 bases). The CDR3 has 15 residues. Germline V gene data show CDR1 as SGHAT and CDR2 as FQNNGV. With 1 base removed from V and 6 bases from J, the gap between germline ends came to 13 bases. CDR3 sequence (DNA): TGTGCCAGCAGCTTAGCAGCTAGCTGGTCCAATGAGCAGTTCTTC. This encodes CASSLAASWSNEQFF.

V usage is TRBV5-1 and J usage is TRBJ1-4; D remains ambiguous. Germline V lookup: CDR1 SGHRS, CDR2 YFSETQ. Trimming shortened V by 0 bases and J by 8 bases, and 14 bases separated the two germline ends. This CDR3 has 15 amino acids. In DNA, the CDR3 is TGCGCCAGCAGCTTGGAACGCCCCTTCCGCGAAAAACTGTTTTTT. Its protein product is CASSLERPFREKLFF. The full variable domain, with the rest looked up from reference TRBV5-1 and TRBJ1-4, is KAGVTQTPRYLIKTRGQQVTLSCSPISGHRSVSWYQQTPGQGLQFLFEYFSETQRNKGNFPGRFSGRQFSNSRSEMNVSTLELGDSALYLCASSLERPFREKLFFGSGTQLSVL.